This T cell receptor beta chain was identified during a study of cytomegalovirus exposure and HLA in healthy donors. This CDR3 spans 11 amino acids. V was trimmed by 6 bases and J by 9 bases, leaving 11 bases between them. The germline gives CDR1 MNHEY, CDR2 SVGAGI. A multiplex PCR was run with 60 Vbeta primers and 13 Jbeta primers. Assay: immunoSEQ multiplex PCR; the TCRdb copy retains only in-frame clones and omits some. The repertoire holds 150,000 to 200,000 clones, more than 60% seen once, with around 10% in the top ten. As regards this clone: What it binds is unknown.

Whole-study findings and limits: A later analysis linked a missense DCLRE1C variant to TCR beta V- and J-gene trimming. A reported reduction in N-insertions relative to the roughly 640-donor mean was seen in an Asian-associated ancestry cluster in a later analysis.

Material: PBMCs. V gene TRBV6-5 combines with J gene TRBJ2-5; no reliable D call. The sequence was obtained from a young man in good health and CMV-seropositive. In DNA, the CDR3 is TGTGCCAGCAGGGAGCTAGGAGCCCAGTACTTC. This sequence encodes CASRELGAQYF.